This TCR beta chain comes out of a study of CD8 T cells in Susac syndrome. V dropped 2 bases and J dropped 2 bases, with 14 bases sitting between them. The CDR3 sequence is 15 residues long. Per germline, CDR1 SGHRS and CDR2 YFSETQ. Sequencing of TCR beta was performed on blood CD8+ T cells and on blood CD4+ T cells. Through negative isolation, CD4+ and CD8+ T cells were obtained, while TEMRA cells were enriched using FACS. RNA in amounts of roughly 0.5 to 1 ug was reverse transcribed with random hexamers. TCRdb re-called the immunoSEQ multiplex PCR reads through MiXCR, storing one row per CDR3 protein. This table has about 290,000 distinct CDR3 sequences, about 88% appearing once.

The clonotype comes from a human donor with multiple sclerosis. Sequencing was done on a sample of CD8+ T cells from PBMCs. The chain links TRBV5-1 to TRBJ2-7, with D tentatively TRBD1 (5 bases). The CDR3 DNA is TGCGCCAGCAGCTTCTCGGCCACAGGTGCCTACGAGCAGTACTTC. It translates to CASSFSATGAYEQYF.